This T cell receptor beta chain was identified during a study of blood T cell repertoires in COVID-19 (dated by TCRdb to the early 2020s). Context from the whole study: Collaborator samples came from the United States, Italy and Spain and covered acute and convalescent phases of COVID-19. The prospective study material was composed of cDNA or gDNA derived from T cells, B-cell-depleted T cells, or PBMCs. Subjects who had been exposed to COVID-19, were actively infected with it, or had recovered from it provided the deeply sampled blood TCRbeta repertoires that made up the dataset. A freely available public database, intended as a resource for researchers studying the immune response to SARS-CoV-2, is where the repertoires were released. The samples were drawn from two sources: the first 160 participants of the ongoing ImmuneRACE study, and over 950 subjects contributed by 6 global collaborators. Sample metadata almost always included a de-identified subject ID, COVID-19 status, age in years and sex. Where available, HLA class I and class II types were obtained from metadata supplied by the sample provider rather than from assay-based typing. The research as a whole found: How much clinical and demographic metadata was included differed by source and by participant, and the metadata was provided uncurated.

Collaborating institutions collected whole blood in K2EDTA tubes following their own protocols. For TCRbeta analysis, collaborator samples were shipped as frozen whole blood, as isolated PBMCs, or as DNA extracted from either sample type. TCRbeta CDR3 regions were amplified from genomic DNA by means of the immunoSEQ Assay, a bias-controlled multiplex PCR. Per the source publication's procedure: The number of nucleated cells in each sample was estimated by amplification of reference gene primers within the assay. To quantify the absolute abundance of each unique TCRbeta CDR3 rearrangement, sequence reads were collapsed and filtered. Productive Simpson clonality was computed per sample as the square root of Simpson's diversity index over productive rearrangements. As stored in TCRdb, this immuneACCESS dataset retains in-frame rearrangements with V and J assigned. A fraction of the clones does not appear; measured against another copy, unresolved V genes explain less than half of the discrepancy, and the remainder lacks a known reason. The DNA gave D and trimming, while V, J and clone size come from that table. The sample yields 250,000 or so clones; 80% to 90% were counted once. Around 4.2% of the sample rests with the top ten.

A remark on this clone: The target of this receptor is not known. Qualities for individual bases were not recorded, and no much larger clone is one base off.

The receptor comes from a man in his sixties with acute or convalescent COVID-19. Sequenced input: peripheral blood.

At the DNA level, the sequence is TGTGCCAGCAGCCAAGGGGACTATCGGACAGGGTCGAACTATGGCTACACCTTC. The translation is CASSQGDYRTGSNYGYTF. The sequence links TRBV3-1 (or the pseudogene TRBV3-2) to TRBJ1-2; TRBD1 agrees with 8 junctional bases. The CDR3, from cysteine to phenylalanine, totals 18 residues. Just CDR3 DNA is preserved here, 54 bases in frame from base 1. For CDR1 and CDR2, the germline V gene (reference sequence) lists LGHDT and YNNKEL. V trim: 1 base; J trim: 2 bases; unmatched bases: 12.